Listed below are T cell receptor beta chains from one sample, sequenced in a study of blood T cell repertoires in COVID-19. TCRdb's table, derived via immunoSEQ multiplex PCR, lists solely in-frame clones and lacks some. The sample lists roughly 240,000 clones; 86% were seen once. What was sequenced was PBMCs or T cells enriched from blood (not recorded which). These receptors were taken from a woman between 45 and 60 years old who had recovered from COVID-19. CDR3s include the opening cysteine and the closing phenylalanine or tryptophan. Fields, in order: CDR3 DNA, CDR3 protein, V gene, D gene, J gene, clone size. The D gene is left open where the match is weak. Rows give clone size only sometimes, using once, few, many, or a class for an expanded clone.

TGTGCCAGTATCGAGGGGAACACTGAAGCTTTCTTT CASIEGNTEAFF TRBV6-5 . TRBJ1-1 .
TGTGCCAGCAGACGTCCCGGGACAGGGAGCACTGAAGCTTTCTTT CASRRPGTGSTEAFF TRBV28 TRBD1 TRBJ1-1 .
TGTGCCAGCAACCCCATAGGCGGGACAGACTATGGCTACACCTTC CASNPIGGTDYGYTF TRBV27 TRBD1 TRBJ1-2 .
TGCGCCAGCGCCGACAGGGGGCTCACAGATACGCAGTATTTT CASADRGLTDTQYF TRBV4-3 TRBD1 TRBJ2-3 .
TGTGCCAGCAGCTTAGGTGGTAGCGGGAGGTCGGGGGAGACCCAGTACTTC CASSLGGSGRSGETQYF TRBV13 TRBD2 TRBJ2-5 .
TGTGCCACCGGCCCCGGGACAGTTTACAATCAGCCCCAGCATTTT CATGPGTVYNQPQHF TRBV6-2/TRBV6-3 TRBD1 TRBJ1-5 .
TGTGCCAGTAATACACCGGGACAGGGAACCGGGGAGCTGTTTTTT CASNTPGQGTGELFF TRBV19 TRBD1 TRBJ2-2 many
TGTGCCAGCAGCTTCGAACAGACCGGGGAGCTGTTTTTT CASSFEQTGELFF TRBV11-2 . TRBJ2-2 .
TGTGCCAGCAGTGCATCGACAGGGGGCAACTATGGCTACACCTTC CASSASTGGNYGYTF TRBV6-4 TRBD1 TRBJ1-2 .
TGCGCCAGCAGCTACTACATACAGGGGGCAGAGGTTACGCAGTATTTT CASSYYIQGAEVTQYF TRBV4-1 TRBD1 TRBJ2-3 .
TGTGCCATCACCTCGACAGGGGAAAACGAGCAGTACTTC CAITSTGENEQYF TRBV10-3 TRBD1 TRBJ2-7 .
TGTGCCAGCAGTCGGACAGATAGCAATCAGCCCCAGCATTTT CASSRTDSNQPQHF TRBV6-5 . TRBJ1-5 .
TGTGCCAGCAGCCTCCAGGGAGGCACTAATGAAAAACTGTTTTTT CASSLQGGTNEKLFF TRBV7-2 . TRBJ1-4 once